The next 11 T cell receptor beta chains were all read from a single sample in a study of OX40 agonist ivuxolimab in advanced cancers. Sequencing was performed with immunoSEQ multiplex PCR; in TCRdb, only in-frame clones are kept and a portion is missing. The sample contains more than 20,000 clones, more than 65% of which appear only once. The source material was CD4+ or CD8+ T cells sorted from blood, sampled in a trial of the OX40 agonist ivuxolimab. The receptors originated from an adult with an advanced solid tumor such as melanoma, head and neck, liver or kidney cancer.

The V gene is TRBV16, the J gene TRBJ1-5; a weak D match, TRBD1 (6 bases). The V and J ends lost 0 bases and 6 bases respectively, with 12 bases between them. The V gene's germline CDR1 is KGHSY and CDR2 FQNENV. The CDR3 consists of 15 residues. The CDR3 reads CASSQSGQGSQPQHF. CDR3 DNA sequence: TGTGCCAGCAGCCAATCTGGGCAGGGGTCTCAGCCCCAGCATTTT.

V usage is TRBV15 and J usage is TRBJ2-7; TRBD1 agrees at 8 bases. CDR3 length: 14 amino acids. After removal of 1 base from V and 1 base from J, the junction contained 0 bases not matched to a gene. Germline CDR1 reads LNHNV; CDR2 reads YYDKDF (reference sequence). The CDR3 sequence: CATSRGTGSYEQYF. CDR3 sequence (DNA): TGTGCCACCAGCAGAGGGACAGGGTCCTACGAGCAGTACTTC.

By proportion, this clone is large. V and J are TRBV7-9 and TRBJ2-3; 9 bases match TRBD2. Germline lookup yields CDR1 SEHNR and CDR2 FQNEAQ (reference sequence). This CDR3 contains 16 residues. Trimming took 1 base from V and 7 from J; bases not matched to a gene: 9. CDR3 nucleotides: TGTGCCAGCAGCTTAGAGTTTAGCGGGAGCCCGTATACGCAGTATTTT. Amino acids: CASSLEFSGSPYTQYF.

This clone was recorded only once. V and J are TRBV28 and TRBJ1-4; D is ambiguous. The CDR3 has 12 amino acids. The V and J ends lost 2 bases and 8 bases respectively, with 6 bases between them. Per the germline V gene, CDR1 is MDHEN and CDR2 is SYDVKM. The CDR3 loop is CASSLVGEKLFF. CDR3 coding DNA: TGTGCCAGCAGTTTAGTTGGGGAAAAACTGTTTTTT.

This clone is a singleton in its sample. This sequence joins TRBV19 and TRBJ2-5; D is uncertain. Germline V gene lookup returns CDR1 LNHDA and CDR2 SQIVND (reference sequence). This CDR3 has 15 amino acids. The germline V and J ends were trimmed by 5 bases and 5 bases, with 18 bases remaining between them. The CDR3 coding sequence is TGTGCCAGTAGTTCCGCCTCCCCCGTGGGGGAGACCCAGTACTTC. Its translation is CASSSASPVGETQYF.

This chain links TRBV30 with TRBJ1-5; 12 bases agree with TRBD1. Unmatched junction bases numbered 6, after V lost 0 bases and J lost 6 bases. The V gene's germline CDR1 is GTSNPN and CDR2 SVGIG (reference sequence). The CDR3 loop spans 16 amino acids. The CDR3 region is CAWSVRGTGGRQPQHF. CDR3 in DNA: TGTGCCTGGAGTGTACGGGGGACAGGGGGCCGTCAGCCCCAGCATTTT. Full variable domain (remainder filled in from reference TRBV30 and TRBJ1-5): SQTIHQWPATLVQPVGSPLSLECTVEGTSNPNLYWYRQAAGRGLQLLFYSVGIGQISSEVPQNLSASRPQDRQFILSSKKLLLSDSGFYLCAWSVRGTGGRQPQHFGDGTRLSIL.

This chain links TRBV7-9 with TRBJ1-4; D is possibly TRBD1 (5 bases). The CDR3 length is 15 residues. Per germline, CDR1 SEHNR and CDR2 FQNEAQ (reference sequence). V lost 5 bases and J lost 2, with 12 bases in between. The CDR3 region has the DNA TGTGCCAGCAGCGTGAGACAGCCTACTAATGAAAAACTGTTTTTT. Translation: CASSVRQPTNEKLFF. Drawing the rest from reference TRBV7-9 and TRBJ1-4, the complete variable domain is DTGVSQNPRHKITKRGQNVTFRCDPISEHNRLYWYRQTLGQGPEFLTYFQNEAQLEKSRLLSDRFSAERPKGSFSTLEIQRTEQGDSAMYLCASSVRQPTNEKLFFGSGTQLSVL.

The chain recombines TRBV30 with TRBJ1-1; D perhaps matches TRBD1 (5 bases). The CDR3 length is 13 residues. The ends were cut back, 3 bases at V and 1 base at J, with 9 bases in the middle. Germline CDR1 and CDR2: GTSNPN and SVGIG (reference sequence). The CDR3 sequence is CAWREGPNTEAFF. The CDR3, as DNA: TGTGCCTGGAGGGAGGGACCGAACACTGAAGCTTTCTTT.

The gene calls are TRBV6-1 and TRBJ2-7; the D is unclear. Germline V gene sequence: CDR1 MNHNS, CDR2 SASEGT. Trimming left V 1 base short and J 5 bases short, with 12 bases between. There are 14 residues in the CDR3. The CDR3 DNA sequence: TGTGCCAGCAGTGAAGGGGGTCGGATGAACGAGCAGTACTTC. Its translation is CASSEGGRMNEQYF.

This clone appeared a single time. The chain recombines TRBV28 with TRBJ2-7; tentative D call: TRBD2 (5 bases). V was shortened by 1 base and J by 6 bases, with 16 bases between the two germline ends. Germline lookup yields CDR1 MDHEN and CDR2 SYDVKM. The CDR3 has 15 residues. CDR3 DNA sequence: TGTGCCAGCAGTTTATCCGCCAAGTGGGAGCGCGAGCAGTACTTC. It yields the protein CASSLSAKWEREQYF.

The gene calls are TRBV9 and TRBJ2-6, with D unresolved. With 2 bases removed from V and 2 bases from J, the gap between germline ends came to 5 bases. There are 14 residues in the CDR3. Germline assignment: CDR1 SGDLS and CDR2 YYNGEE. The CDR3 DNA is TGTGCCAGCAGCGTGGGCCCTGGGGCCAACGTCCTGACTTTC. Translated: CASSVGPGANVLTF.